The 4 T cell receptor beta chains reported below all come from one sample, sequenced in a study of beta chain features in type 1 diabetes. cDNA synthesis used the whole RNA isolate, giving expressed TCRB sequences. The table came from immunoSEQ multiplex PCR; TCRdb's copy has only in-frame clones and leaves some out. Of under 400,000 clones listed, over 10% are singletons. Sequenced input: naive CD4+ T cells from blood. The receptors originated from a man aged 18 to 30 in good health.

DNA of the CDR3: TGTGCCAGTAGTGCGGCGGGGGCGGGAGCCCTGAGCTCCTACAATGAGCAGTTCTTC. This translates into CASSAAGAGALSSYNEQFF. This chain connects TRBV19 to TRBJ2-1; maybe TRBD2 (7 bases). CDR3 length: 19 amino acids. The germline CDR1 and CDR2 sequences are LNHDA and SQIVND (reference sequence). V was shortened by 5 bases and J by 0 bases, with 23 bases between the two germline ends.

In DNA form, the CDR3 reads TGCGCCAGCAGCCAAGGGACAGGGGGCATGACCTACGAGCAGTACTTC. This gives the protein CASSQGTGGMTYEQYF. The chain employs TRBV4-3 and TRBJ2-7; 11 positions agree with TRBD1. The junction had 4 bases not matched to a gene; V was cut back by 1 base and J by 2 bases. The CDR3 is 16 residues long. Germline CDR1 and CDR2: LGHNA and YSLEER.

The chain combines TRBV2 with TRBJ1-1; maybe TRBD1 (5 bases). The CDR3 length is 14 residues. With 9 bases removed from V and 4 bases from J, the gap between germline ends came to 18 bases. From germline, CDR1 is SNHLY and CDR2 FYNNEI. For the CDR3, the DNA is TGTGCCAGTGCCCTGGGGCCCCCGATCACTGAAGCTTTCTTT. Amino acid sequence: CASALGPPITEAFF.

This clone was detected a few times. The J gene is TRBJ2-2, the V gene TRBV5-1; maybe TRBD2 (5 bases). V was clipped by 5 bases and J by 2 bases, with 13 bases between them. CDR1 is SGHRS, CDR2 YFSETQ, per germline. The CDR3 consists of 15 residues. CDR3: CASRPAGVNTGELFF. CDR3 nucleotide sequence: TGCGCCAGCAGGCCGGCCGGGGTTAACACCGGGGAGCTGTTTTTT.